These 5 T cell receptor beta chains were sequenced from one sample in a study of T cells of healthy individuals. TCRdb itself ran the 5' RACE reads through MiXCR, one entry per CDR3 protein. The table lists more than 85,000 distinct CDR3 sequences, around 17% of them singletons. The receptors were sampled from a human donor in good health.

With respect to this clonotype: A much larger clone differs by one base, so this may be a read error. This chain connects TRBV12-3 or TRBV12-4 to TRBJ1-3; D is perhaps TRBD1 (5 bases). The CDR3 runs to 16 residues. The V and J ends lost 6 bases and 2 bases respectively, with 17 bases between them. The CDR3 DNA sequence: TGTGCCAGCAGCTTACTCCTCGGGGGAACTGGAAACACCATATATTTT. This gives the protein CASSLLLGGTGNTIYF.

The rearrangement links TRBV28 to TRBJ2-1; possible D gene TRBD1, 5 bases. CDR3 size: 12 residues. The V and J ends lost 3 bases and 10 bases respectively, with 10 bases between them. The germline V gene has CDR1 MDHEN and CDR2 SYDVKM. The CDR3 sequence: CASSFSWGEQFF. The CDR3 DNA is TGTGCCAGCAGTTTTTCGTGGGGCGAGCAGTTCTTC.

In this sample, this clonotype turned up a few times. This chain joins TRBV10-3 and TRBJ1-1; a weak D match, TRBD1 (6 bases). Germline V lookup: CDR1 ENHRY, CDR2 SYGVKD. The V end lost 4 bases, the J end lost 5 bases, and 14 bases lay between the germline ends. The CDR3 is made up of 14 amino acids. CDR3 bases: TGTGCCATCAGTGGGCAGGGGCTGGGGACTGAAGCTTTCTTT. Protein product: CAISGQGLGTEAFF.

V is TRBV20-1 and J is TRBJ1-1, with 7 positions matching TRBD1. Losses at the gene ends were 4 bases for V and 4 bases for J; bases not matched to a gene: 6. Germline V gene sequence: CDR1 DFQATT, CDR2 SNEGSKA (reference sequence). The CDR3 sequence is 13 residues long. CDR3: CSAKSGTATEAFF. The CDR3 nucleotides read TGCAGTGCTAAATCCGGGACAGCCACTGAAGCTTTCTTT.

This clonotype showed up just a few times. The chain couples TRBV20-1 to TRBJ1-4; 7 bases line up with TRBD1. The CDR3 is made up of 14 amino acids. V dropped 5 bases and J dropped 4; count of bases not matched to a gene: 7. Germline CDR1 is DFQATT and CDR2 is SNEGSKA (reference sequence). The CDR3 DNA sequence: TGCAGTGCTCCATGGGGACAGTTTAATGAAAAACTGTTTTTT. It translates to CSAPWGQFNEKLFF.